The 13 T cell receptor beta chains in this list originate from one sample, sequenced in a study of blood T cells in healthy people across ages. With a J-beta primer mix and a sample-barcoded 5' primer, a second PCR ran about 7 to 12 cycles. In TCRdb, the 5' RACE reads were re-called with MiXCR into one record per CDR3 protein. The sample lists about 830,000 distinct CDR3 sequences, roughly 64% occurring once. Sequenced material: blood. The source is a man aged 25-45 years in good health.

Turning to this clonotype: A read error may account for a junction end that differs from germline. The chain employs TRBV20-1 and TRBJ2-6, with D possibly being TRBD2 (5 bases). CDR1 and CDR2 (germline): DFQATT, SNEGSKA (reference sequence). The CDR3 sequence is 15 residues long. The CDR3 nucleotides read TGCAGCGCTAGCCGACGGAGATCTGGGGCCAACGTCCTGACTTTC. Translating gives CSASRRRSGANVLTF.

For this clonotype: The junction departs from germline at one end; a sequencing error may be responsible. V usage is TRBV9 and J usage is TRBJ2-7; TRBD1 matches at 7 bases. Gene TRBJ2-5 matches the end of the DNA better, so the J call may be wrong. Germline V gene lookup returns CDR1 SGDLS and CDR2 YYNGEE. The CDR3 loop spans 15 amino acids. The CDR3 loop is CASSPGTEPQGTQYF. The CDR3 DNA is TGTGCCAGCAGCCCTGGGACAGAACCTCAAGGGACCCAGTACTTC.

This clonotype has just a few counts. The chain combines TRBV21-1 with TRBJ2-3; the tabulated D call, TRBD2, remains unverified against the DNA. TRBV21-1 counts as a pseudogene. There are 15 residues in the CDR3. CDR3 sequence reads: CASSKLAGFTDTQYF. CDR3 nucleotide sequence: TGTGCCAGCAGCAAATTGGCGGGTTTCACAGATACGCAGTATTTT.

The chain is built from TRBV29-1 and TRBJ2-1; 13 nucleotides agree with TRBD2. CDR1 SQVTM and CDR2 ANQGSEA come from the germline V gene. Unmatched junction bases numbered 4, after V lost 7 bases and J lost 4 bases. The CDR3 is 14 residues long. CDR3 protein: CSGGGLAGYNEQFF. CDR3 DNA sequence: TGCAGCGGGGGGGGACTAGCGGGGTACAATGAGCAGTTCTTC.

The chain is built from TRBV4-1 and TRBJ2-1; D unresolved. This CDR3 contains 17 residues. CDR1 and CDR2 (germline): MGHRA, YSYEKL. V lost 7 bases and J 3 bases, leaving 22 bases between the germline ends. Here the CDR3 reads CASIKLRSGINYNEQFF. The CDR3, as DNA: TGCGCCAGCATCAAACTGCGATCGGGCATAAACTACAATGAGCAGTTCTTC.

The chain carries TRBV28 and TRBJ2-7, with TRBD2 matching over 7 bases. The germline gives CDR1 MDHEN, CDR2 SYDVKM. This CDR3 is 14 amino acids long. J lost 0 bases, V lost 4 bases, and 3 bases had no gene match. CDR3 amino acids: CASSSSGDSYEQYF. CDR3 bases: TGTGCCAGCAGTTCCAGCGGGGACTCCTACGAGCAGTACTTC.

CDR3 sequence: CASGAGGGAADTQYF. The CDR3 region has the DNA TGTGCCAGCGGAGCGGGCGGGGGGGCCGCAGATACGCAGTATTTT. The chain carries TRBV27 and TRBJ2-3; 9 bases are a match to TRBD2. The CDR3 extends over 15 amino acids. Germline assignment: CDR1 MNHEY and CDR2 SMNVEV (reference sequence). After removal of 8 bases from V and 4 bases from J, the junction contained 10 bases not matched to a gene.

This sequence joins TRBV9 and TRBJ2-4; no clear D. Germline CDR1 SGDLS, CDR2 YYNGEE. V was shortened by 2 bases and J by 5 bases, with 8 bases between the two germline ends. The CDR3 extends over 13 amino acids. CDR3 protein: CASSVGSENIQYF. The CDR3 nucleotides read TGTGCCAGCAGCGTTGGCAGTGAAAACATTCAGTACTTC.

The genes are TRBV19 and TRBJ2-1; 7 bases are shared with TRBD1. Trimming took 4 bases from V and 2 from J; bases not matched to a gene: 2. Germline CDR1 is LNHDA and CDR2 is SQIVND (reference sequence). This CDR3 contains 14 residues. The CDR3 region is CASSRGTAYNEQFF. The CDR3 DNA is TGTGCCAGTAGTAGGGGGACAGCCTACAATGAGCAGTTCTTC.

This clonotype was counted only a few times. The CDR3 region is CSASKPGGETQYF. CDR3 sequence (DNA): TGCAGTGCTTCAAAACCGGGCGGGGAGACCCAGTACTTC. The chain recombines TRBV20-1 with TRBJ2-5; a weak D match, TRBD2 (5 bases). The CDR3 covers 13 residues. Deletions cut 5 bases from V and 5 bases from J, with 15 bases between. The germline CDR1 and CDR2 sequences are DFQATT and SNEGSKA (reference sequence).

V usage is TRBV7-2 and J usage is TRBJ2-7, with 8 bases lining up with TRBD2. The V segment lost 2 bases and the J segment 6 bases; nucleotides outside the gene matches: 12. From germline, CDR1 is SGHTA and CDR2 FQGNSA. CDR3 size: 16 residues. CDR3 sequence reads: CASSLLIAGLGGEQYF. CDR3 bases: TGTGCCAGCAGCTTATTGATAGCGGGGTTGGGGGGCGAGCAGTACTTC.

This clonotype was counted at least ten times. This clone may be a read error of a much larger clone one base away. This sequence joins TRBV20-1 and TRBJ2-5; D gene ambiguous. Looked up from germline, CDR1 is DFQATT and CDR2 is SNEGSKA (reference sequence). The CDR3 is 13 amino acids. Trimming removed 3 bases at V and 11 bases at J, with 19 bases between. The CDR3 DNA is TGCAGTGCTAGGGTACTCCGAGATGCTGAGCAGTACTTC. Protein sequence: CSARVLRDAEQYF.

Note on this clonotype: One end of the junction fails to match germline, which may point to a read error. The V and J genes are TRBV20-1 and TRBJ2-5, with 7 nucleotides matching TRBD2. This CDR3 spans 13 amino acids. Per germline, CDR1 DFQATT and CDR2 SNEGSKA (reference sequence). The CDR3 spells CSAEDGTKKTRYF. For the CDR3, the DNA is TGCAGTGCGGAAGACGGGACTAAAAAGACCCGGTACTTC.